The present entry profiles one TCR beta chain with its context. What it binds is not known. Relative to the germline gene, one junction end is altered; a read error may explain this. The data are from a study of molecular identifiers for immune sequencing clone quantification. CD8+CD4-CCR7+CD45RA+ cells were sorted as naive CD8 T cells. Methods described previously were used for bulk TCR libraries, and listed TCR primers were applied. TCRdb used MiXCR to reprocess the PCR reads, holding one entry per CDR3 protein. The repertoire holds approximately 500,000 distinct CDR3 sequences, less than 30% seen once, with over 0.6% in the top ten. Points from the study as a whole: Clonotypes topping 20 RNA copies carried over 99% of effector molecules but under 1% of naive ones.

The length of the CDR3 is 12 residues. Germline CDR1 is LGHDT and CDR2 is YNNKEL (reference sequence). The chain recombines TRBV3-1 with TRBJ2-3, with D perhaps TRBD1 (6 bases). The material sequenced was naive CD8+ T cells from blood, with Jurkat cell RNA spiked in. Subset given: FACS-sorted CD8+CD4-CCR7+CD45RA+ naive T cells. This TCR came from a human donor in good health. Some libraries in this study had Jurkat cell RNA spiked in. CDR3 in amino acids: CAGSQGSDTQYF. The CDR3 DNA follows: TGTGCCGGCAGCCAGGGGTCAGATACGCAGTATTTT.